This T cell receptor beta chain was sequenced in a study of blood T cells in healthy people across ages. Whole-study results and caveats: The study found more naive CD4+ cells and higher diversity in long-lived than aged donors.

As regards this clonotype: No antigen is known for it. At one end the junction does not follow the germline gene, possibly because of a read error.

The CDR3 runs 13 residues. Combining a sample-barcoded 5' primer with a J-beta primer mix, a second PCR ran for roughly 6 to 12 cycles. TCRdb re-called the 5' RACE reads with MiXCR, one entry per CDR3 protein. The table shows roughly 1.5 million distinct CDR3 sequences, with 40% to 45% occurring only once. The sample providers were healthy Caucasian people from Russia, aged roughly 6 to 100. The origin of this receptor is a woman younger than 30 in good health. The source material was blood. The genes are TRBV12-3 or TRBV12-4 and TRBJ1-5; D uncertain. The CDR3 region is CAGSLRENQPQHF. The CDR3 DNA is TGTGCCGGCAGTTTACGGGAGAATCAGCCCCAGCATTTT.